The rows below give T cell receptor beta chains drawn from one sample of a study of T cell responses to AZD1222 COVID-19 vaccine. The assay was immunoSEQ multiplex PCR, and TCRdb's table has in-frame clones only and misses some. The sample consists of about 160,000 clones, around 91% of them appearing once. Sequencing used peripheral blood, obtained on day 0 of AZD1222 vaccination. The receptors shown here come from an adult in good health. Each CDR3 is given with its conserved first and last residue. The size entry is marked missing in some rows and otherwise reads once, few, many or a size class.

v_gene,j_gene,abundance,CDR3aa
TRBV7-9,TRBJ2-3,.,CASSPITDTQYF
TRBV2,TRBJ2-7,.,CAISTEPGEQYF
TRBV27,TRBJ2-2,.,CASSLKGTTTSPGELFF
TRBV7-9,TRBJ2-5,.,CASSLGGVQETQYF
TRBV7-3,TRBJ2-5,.,CASSLGSQETQYF
TRBV9,TRBJ2-3,.,CASSVEGPDTQYF
TRBV15,TRBJ2-3,.,CATRTKQGPDTQYF
TRBV2,TRBJ1-6,.,CASSEMGHNNSPLHF
TRBV15,TRBJ2-7,.,CATSRDSGQGVYEQYF
TRBV30,TRBJ1-1,.,CAWSEVGVGTEAFF
TRBV10-3,TRBJ2-1,.,CAISDPTGDHYNEQFF
TRBV11-3,TRBJ1-3,once,CASSRTAGDTIYF
TRBV19,TRBJ2-5,.,CASSVAGQETQYF
TRBV12-3/TRBV12-4,TRBJ2-6,.,CASRLSGANVLTF
TRBV7-2,TRBJ2-7,.,CASTFGGASYEQYF
TRBV7-2,TRBJ2-1,.,CASSIPRRGPSYNEQFF
TRBV10-2,TRBJ2-3,.,CASSDSRAATDTQYF
TRBV2,TRBJ1-2,.,CASSDGDRGYYGYTF
TRBV18,TRBJ2-3,.,CASSPPGQGSDTQYF
TRBV27,TRBJ2-7,.,CASSPLTGAPDEQYF
TRBV19,TRBJ1-5,few,CASSLDRGLTQPQHF